The 27 T cell receptor beta chains below come from one sample, sequenced in a study of cytomegalovirus exposure and HLA in healthy donors. The PCR used 60 Vbeta and 13 Jbeta primers. Clones were read by immunoSEQ multiplex PCR, and TCRdb kept only the in-frame ones, dropping some. The repertoire holds about 160,000 clones, with 80% to 85% as singletons. Sample: PBMCs. These receptors came from a male donor in good health and CMV-seropositive.

The chain recombines TRBV30 with TRBJ1-5; D gene ambiguous. Trimming shortened V by 3 bases and J by 7 bases, and 16 bases separated the two germline ends. In germline, CDR1 is GTSNPN, CDR2 SVGIG (reference sequence). The CDR3 loop spans 14 amino acids. The DNA for the CDR3 is TGTGCCTGGAGCAGAGGGAGGGATGGACAGCCCCAGCATTTT. Translation: CAWSRGRDGQPQHF.

Comment on this clone: This sample includes further DNA sequences coding for the same CDR3. J is TRBJ2-3 and V is TRBV7-9; maybe TRBD2 (5 bases). The CDR3 extends over 14 amino acids. V shed 0 bases and J shed 2 bases, with 6 bases lying between them. Germline CDR1 SEHNR, CDR2 FQNEAQ (reference sequence). CDR3 DNA sequence: TGTGCCAGCAGCTTAGCACGGGACACAGATACGCAGTATTTT. As protein: CASSLARDTDTQYF.

V gene TRBV6-1 combines with J gene TRBJ1-1; D call uncertain. CDR1 MNHNS and CDR2 SASEGT come from the germline V gene. V was clipped by 5 bases and J by 5 bases, with 12 bases between them. The CDR3 is 13 residues long. The CDR3 nucleotides read TGTGCCAGCAGTCTACGGGGAGGGACTGAAGCTTTCTTT. Its protein is CASSLRGGTEAFF.

This chain links TRBV4-3 with TRBJ2-1; the match to TRBD2 covers 11 bases. This CDR3 comprises 16 residues. With V trimmed by 1 base and J by 5 bases, 4 bases remained unmatched. Germline values: CDR1 LGHNA, CDR2 YSLEER. This CDR3 reads CASSQGRLAGNNEQFF. CDR3 nucleotides: TGCGCCAGCAGCCAAGGAAGACTAGCGGGAAACAATGAGCAGTTCTTC.

This chain's CDR3 is CASSYSRFGLNTEAFF. DNA of the CDR3: TGTGCCAGCAGTTACTCTCGGTTCGGTCTGAACACTGAAGCTTTCTTT. The V gene is TRBV6-5, the J gene TRBJ1-1; D is unclear. Germline V gives CDR1 MNHEY, CDR2 SVGAGI. This CDR3 spans 16 amino acids. V was cut by 0 bases and J by 0 bases, with 11 bases left in between.

This CDR3 is CASSLQGADTQYF. CDR3 nucleotides: TGCGCCAGCAGCTTGCAGGGGGCAGATACGCAGTATTTT. This chain links TRBV5-1 with TRBJ2-3; 7 bases agree with TRBD1. The CDR3 is made up of 13 amino acids. The trim removed 1 base at V and 4 bases at J, leaving 0 bases unmatched. The germline gives CDR1 SGHRS, CDR2 YFSETQ.

V gene TRBV7-6 combines with J gene TRBJ2-7; 14 bases fit TRBD2. V lost 4 bases to trimming and J lost 7 bases; unmatched junction nucleotides: 9. Per the germline V gene, CDR1 is SGHVS and CDR2 is FNYEAQ. The CDR3 loop spans 16 amino acids. CDR3 protein: CASSSRGTSGRNEQYF. The CDR3 DNA reads as TGTGCCAGCAGCTCGAGGGGGACTAGCGGGAGAAATGAGCAGTACTTC.

This clone appeared a single time. V gene TRBV27 combines with J gene TRBJ2-7; 9 nucleotides align to TRBD2. The ends lost 1 base at V and 4 bases at J; junction bases unmatched: 11. This CDR3 comprises 17 residues. The germline gives CDR1 MNHEY, CDR2 SMNVEV (reference sequence). The CDR3: CASSLCPPTSGSYEQYF. The CDR3, as DNA: TGTGCCAGCAGTTTATGTCCTCCGACTAGCGGATCTTACGAGCAGTACTTC.

This rearrangement joins TRBV30 to TRBJ1-4, with D possibly being TRBD1 (5 bases). V lost 2 bases and J lost 5, with 12 bases in between. The CDR3 sequence is 14 residues long. Germline V gene sequence: CDR1 GTSNPN, CDR2 SVGIG (reference sequence). CDR3 DNA sequence: TGTGCCTGGAGTATGGACGGGGGAAATGAAAAACTGTTTTTT. Translating gives CAWSMDGGNEKLFF.

The chain couples TRBV2 to TRBJ1-1, with D possibly being TRBD1 (5 bases). The CDR3 has 15 amino acids. Germline lookup yields CDR1 SNHLY and CDR2 FYNNEI. The V end was cut by 1 base, the J end by 1 base, with 10 bases between. The CDR3 protein is CASSEDLGANTEAFF. The CDR3, as DNA: TGTGCCAGCAGTGAAGACTTAGGGGCGAACACTGAAGCTTTCTTT.

This chain links TRBV15 with TRBJ1-1; no clear D gene. Trimming pared 0 bases from V and 0 bases from J, leaving 14 bases between. This CDR3 comprises 17 residues. In germline, CDR1 is LNHNV, CDR2 YYDKDF (reference sequence). The CDR3 DNA sequence: TGTGCCACCAGCAGAGATCGAGCAAGTTTCATGAACACTGAAGCTTTCTTT. It is translated as CATSRDRASFMNTEAFF.

This chain connects TRBV6-1 to TRBJ1-5; TRBD1 agrees at 7 bases. CDR1 and CDR2 (germline): MNHNS, SASEGT. V gave up 4 bases and J gave up 2 bases; unmatched junction bases: 17. This CDR3 region has 19 residues. The CDR3 bases are TGTGCCAGCAGTGTACCGACAGGGAGAGGCCCTTCGGGCAATCAGCCCCAGCATTTT. This sequence encodes CASSVPTGRGPSGNQPQHF.

V and J are TRBV28 and TRBJ2-7, with 9 bases identical to TRBD2. The V gene end was trimmed by 8 bases and the J gene end by 6 bases; junction bases not matched to a gene: 8. This CDR3 is built from 13 residues. The V gene's germline CDR1 is MDHEN and CDR2 SYDVKM. Written as DNA, the CDR3 is TGTGCCAGCGTGGGCGGGAGGGCCTCCGAGCAGTACTTC. This encodes CASVGGRASEQYF.

The chain is built from TRBV25-1 and TRBJ2-1; 9 bases fit TRBD2. Trimming took 11 bases from V and 7 from J; bases not matched to a gene: 15. This CDR3 comprises 15 residues. CDR1 MGHDK and CDR2 SYGVNS come from the germline V gene. The CDR3 sequence: CASARAGGISNEQFF. Written as DNA, the CDR3 is TGTGCCTCAGCCCGAGCGGGAGGTATATCAAATGAGCAGTTCTTC.

The rearrangement joins TRBV19 to TRBJ1-3; no firm D call. From germline, CDR1 is LNHDA and CDR2 SQIVND (reference sequence). The CDR3 extends over 14 amino acids. Trimming cost V 6 bases and J 0 bases, with 9 bases left between them. The CDR3 DNA is TGTGCCAGTAGAGCGGTGTCCTCTGGAAACACCATATATTTT. The encoded protein is CASRAVSSGNTIYF. The whole variable domain, filled in from reference TRBV19 and TRBJ1-3, reads DGGITQSPKYLFRKEGQNVTLSCEQNLNHDAMYWYRQDPGQGLRLIYYSQIVNDFQKGDIAEGYSVSREKKESFPLTVTSAQKNPTAFYLCASRAVSSGNTIYFGEGSWLTVV.

The CDR3 DNA reads TGTGCCAGCAGTTACCGCGCGGGACCCGGCGGCGAGCAGTACTTC. This codes for CASSYRAGPGGEQYF. V and J are TRBV6-6 and TRBJ2-5, with D maybe TRBD2 (6 bases). Near its end, the DNA agrees better with TRBJ2-7, so the J call may be wrong. Germline CDR1 MNHNY, CDR2 SVGAGI (reference sequence). The CDR3 runs 15 residues.

This clone was counted once. The chain is built from TRBV7-2 and TRBJ1-6; TRBD1 might be the D (5 bases). The V end was cut by 1 base, the J end by 10 bases, with 8 bases between. CDR3 length: 13 amino acids. Per the germline V gene, CDR1 is SGHTA and CDR2 is FQGNSA. The CDR3 loop reads CASSLVDRSPLHF. Here the CDR3 DNA reads TGTGCCAGCAGCTTAGTCGACAGATCACCCCTCCACTTT.

This clone was detected once. J is TRBJ2-7 and V is TRBV6-5, with 8 bases aligning to TRBD2. The V gene's germline CDR1 is MNHEY and CDR2 SVGAGI. V shed 6 bases and J 3 bases; nucleotides not matched to a gene: 7. CDR3 length: 14 residues. CDR3 sequence: CASSRAGDGYEQYF. CDR3 in DNA: TGTGCCAGCAGCCGAGCGGGAGACGGCTACGAGCAGTACTTC.

The chain couples TRBV6-5 to TRBJ1-5; D unclear. In germline, CDR1 is MNHEY, CDR2 SVGAGI. The CDR3 runs 14 residues. With 6 bases removed from V and 6 bases from J, the gap between germline ends came to 15 bases. The CDR3 spells CASRPQSSRQPQHF. The CDR3 DNA follows: TGTGCCAGCAGACCCCAAAGTAGTCGTCAGCCCCAGCATTTT.

The gene calls are TRBV30 and TRBJ1-2; 8 bases match TRBD1. Per germline, CDR1 GTSNPN and CDR2 SVGIG (reference sequence). The CDR3 has 14 amino acids. With 1 base clipped from V and 4 bases from J, the junction kept 5 bases outside the gene matches. DNA for the CDR3: TGTGCCTGGAGTGGGACAGGGAATCTCTATGGCTACACCTTC. It encodes CAWSGTGNLYGYTF.

The chain is built from TRBV5-4 and TRBJ1-6; 9 bases line up with TRBD1. Trimming removed 4 bases from V and 5 bases from J; junction bases left unmatched: 1. Germline V CDR1 and CDR2: SGHNT, YYREEE (reference sequence). This CDR3 has 14 residues. The CDR3 here is CASSRQGDNSPLHF. CDR3 coding DNA: TGTGCCAGCAGCCGACAGGGGGATAATTCACCCCTCCACTTT.

The chain links TRBV6-5 to TRBJ2-3; possible D gene TRBD1, 6 bases. Germline V CDR1 and CDR2: MNHEY, SVGAGI. The CDR3 runs to 14 residues. The V gene lost 4 bases and the J gene lost 4 bases, with 12 bases spanning the gap. CDR3 sequence (DNA): TGTGCCAGCAGTTCGCAGGGGTCCGCAGATACGCAGTATTTT. This codes for CASSSQGSADTQYF.

About this clone itself: At one boundary the junction diverges from the germline segment, which might be a read error. The chain links TRBV2 to TRBJ2-7, with 7 bases matching TRBD2. The CDR3 is 12 amino acids. Germline CDR1 reads SNHLY; CDR2 reads FYNNEI. The DNA for the CDR3 is TGTGCCAGCAGTGAAGCGGGTAAGCGGGAAGACTTC. Encoded protein: CASSEAGKREDF.

The chain has TRBV9 and TRBJ2-3; D call uncertain. V was trimmed by 0 bases and J by 4 bases, leaving 3 bases between them. Germline V CDR1 and CDR2: SGDLS, YYNGEE. CDR3 size: 12 residues. This CDR3 is CASSVAADTQYF. The CDR3 region has the DNA TGTGCCAGCAGCGTAGCGGCAGATACGCAGTATTTT.

The CDR3 region has the DNA TGTGCCAGCAGCTTCCCGCAAGAGACCCAGTACTTC. This sequence encodes CASSFPQETQYF. The rearrangement uses TRBV5-4 and TRBJ2-5; D is unresolved. Germline CDR1 reads SGHNT; CDR2 reads YYREEE (reference sequence). This CDR3 has 12 residues. V lost 2 bases to trimming and J lost 2 bases, with 4 bases between them.

This clone was seen only a few times. The V call is TRBV19, the J call TRBJ1-5; tentative D call: TRBD1 (5 bases). Germline CDR1 and CDR2: LNHDA and SQIVND (reference sequence). Trimming removed 5 bases from V and 4 bases from J, with 24 bases in between. This CDR3 is 18 amino acids long. Written as DNA, the CDR3 is TGTGCCAGTAGTCGCATTTCAAGGGGAGGGAGGCCAAATCAGCCCCAGCATTTT. Encoded protein: CASSRISRGGRPNQPQHF.

The chain is built from TRBV30 and TRBJ1-1, with D unclear. Germline V CDR1 and CDR2: GTSNPN, SVGIG (reference sequence). CDR3 size: 12 residues. Trimming removed 3 bases from V and 1 base from J, with 6 bases in between. The CDR3, as DNA: TGTGCCTGGAGATCCGGGAACACTGAAGCTTTCTTT. The encoded protein is CAWRSGNTEAFF.